This T cell receptor beta chain appears in the sequencing data of a study of OX40 agonist ivuxolimab in advanced cancers. Repertoires were generated with immunoSEQ multiplex PCR, while TCRdb's copy carries only in-frame clones and drops some. The table has about 75,000 clones, roughly 90% seen once. The germline CDR1 and CDR2 sequences are SGHDT and YYEEEE. CDR3 length: 12 residues. The V end lost 2 bases, the J end lost 6 bases, and 5 bases lay between the germline ends. V is TRBV5-6 and J is TRBJ2-2, with D uncertain. This TCR derives from an adult with an advanced solid tumor such as melanoma, head and neck, liver or kidney cancer. The sample was CD4+ or CD8+ T cells sorted from blood, taken in a trial of the OX40 agonist ivuxolimab. CDR3 residues: CASSFVAGELFF. The CDR3 DNA reads TGTGCCAGCAGCTTCGTGGCCGGGGAGCTGTTTTTT.